The 23 T cell receptor beta chains given below trace back to one sample, sequenced in a study of PD-L1 blockade in urothelial cancer. Produced via immunoSEQ multiplex PCR; TCRdb's table is partial and in-frame only. Here the sample spans about 45,000 clones, 88% being singletons. Sequenced material: PBMCs, taken around atezolizumab (anti-PD-L1) treatment. The receptor source for this set is a man aged 80 or over with urothelial cancer.

The rearrangement links TRBV10-1 to TRBJ2-1; TRBD2 is a possible D gene (5 bases). Trimming took 3 bases from V and 5 from J, leaving 8 bases between them. The CDR3 runs 13 residues. Germline-derived CDR1 and CDR2 are WNHNN and SYGVQD (reference sequence). CDR3 residues: CASSERADNEQFF. The CDR3 bases are TGCGCCAGCAGTGAAAGAGCGGACAATGAGCAGTTCTTC.

This rearrangement joins TRBV6-1 to TRBJ1-4; 11 bases are a match to TRBD1. Germline V gene lookup returns CDR1 MNHNS and CDR2 SASEGT. The CDR3 spans 15 residues. V was pared by 10 bases and J by 4 bases, with 8 bases of the junction left unmatched. The DNA of the CDR3 is TGTGCCACCGGGACAGGGGGGGCAATTAATGAAAAACTGTTTTTT. Protein: CATGTGGAINEKLFF.

CDR3 bases: TGTGCCAGCAGTACCTCCGGGGTGTTCATCGAGCAGTACTTC. Its protein product is CASSTSGVFIEQYF. The chain recombines TRBV11-2 with TRBJ2-7; perhaps TRBD2 as D (5 bases). Germline loops: CDR1 SGHAT, CDR2 FQNNGV. The V end lost 6 bases, the J end lost 6 bases, and 18 bases lay between the germline ends. The CDR3 consists of 14 residues.

DNA for the CDR3: TGTGCCAGCAGAACGAACAGGGGGCCGGGTGAAAAACTGTTTTTT. Protein: CASRTNRGPGEKLFF. The chain is built from TRBV28 and TRBJ1-4; 9 nucleotides line up with TRBD1. The CDR3 runs 15 residues. Unmatched junction bases numbered 9, after V lost 6 bases and J lost 7 bases. Per the germline V gene, CDR1 is MDHEN and CDR2 is SYDVKM.

The gene calls are TRBV5-4 and TRBJ2-5, with 11 bases aligning to TRBD2. The germline V gene has CDR1 SGHNT and CDR2 YYREEE (reference sequence). The CDR3 has 19 amino acids. The trim removed 4 bases at V and 5 bases at J, leaving 19 bases unmatched. As DNA, the CDR3 is TGTGCCAGCAGCCCTGGGAGTAGCGGGAGGGGTGGGGTAACGGAGACCCAGTACTTC. Protein: CASSPGSSGRGGVTETQYF.

The chain has TRBV11-2 and TRBJ2-6; TRBD1 is a possible D gene (5 bases). This CDR3 region has 15 residues. Germline loops: CDR1 SGHAT, CDR2 FQNNGV. V was pared by 6 bases and J by 1 base, with 10 bases between. CDR3 coding DNA: TGTGCCAGCAGGACAGTTAGATCTGGGGCCAACGTCCTGACTTTC. It translates to CASRTVRSGANVLTF.

V gene TRBV19 combines with J gene TRBJ1-2; 7 bases agree with TRBD1. V was clipped by 6 bases and J by 0 bases; unmatched bases: 4. Germline CDR1 reads LNHDA; CDR2 reads SQIVND (reference sequence). The CDR3 sequence is 14 residues long. The chain's CDR3 is CASRRGQTNYGYTF. As DNA, the CDR3 is TGTGCCAGTAGGAGGGGACAGACTAACTATGGCTACACCTTC.

This clone was seen a few times. The chain recombines TRBV19 with TRBJ2-2; D is uncertain. The germline CDR1 and CDR2 sequences are LNHDA and SQIVND (reference sequence). The CDR3 contains 12 residues. Trimming removed 5 bases at V and 4 bases at J, with 5 bases between. The CDR3 reads CASSHTTGELFF. The CDR3 DNA follows: TGTGCCAGTAGTCACACCACCGGGGAGCTGTTTTTT.

The chain has TRBV2 and TRBJ1-5, with a tentative D call TRBD1 (5 bases). The CDR3 runs 15 residues. V lost 5 bases and J lost 0, with 11 bases in between. Germline loops: CDR1 SNHLY, CDR2 FYNNEI. CDR3 residues: CASSSRQYSNQPQHF. The CDR3 DNA reads as TGTGCCAGCAGTTCCCGACAGTATAGCAATCAGCCCCAGCATTTT.

The J gene is TRBJ2-6, the V gene TRBV7-2; 10 bases map to TRBD1. Per the germline V gene, CDR1 is SGHTA and CDR2 is FQGNSA. The junction had 10 bases not matched to a gene; V was cut back by 5 bases and J by 3 bases. This CDR3 is 18 amino acids long. The CDR3 region has the DNA TGTGCCAGCAGCGGACGGTCGGGGACAGGGGTTGGGGCCAACGTCCTGACTTTC. Its protein product is CASSGRSGTGVGANVLTF.

The rearrangement links TRBV14 to TRBJ2-3; D gene unclear. The CDR3 is 14 residues long. Germline V gene sequence: CDR1 SGHDN, CDR2 FVKESK. V shed 2 bases and J shed 2 bases, with 8 bases lying between them. The CDR3 loop is CASSQRYYTDTQYF. Here the CDR3 DNA reads TGTGCCAGCAGCCAACGGTATTACACAGATACGCAGTATTTT.

The J gene is TRBJ1-5, the V gene TRBV7-2; D remains ambiguous. Germline V gene data show CDR1 as SGHTA and CDR2 as FQGNSA. The length of the CDR3 is 14 residues. Trimming pared 1 base from V and 6 bases from J, leaving 10 bases between. CDR3 residues: CASSLGQRSQPQHF. The CDR3 DNA reads as TGTGCCAGCAGCTTAGGGCAGAGGTCTCAGCCCCAGCATTTT.

This clone has just one count. The chain uses TRBV30 and TRBJ1-2; 9 nucleotides agree with TRBD1. CDR1 is GTSNPN and CDR2 is SVGIG in the germline V gene (reference sequence). This CDR3 contains 15 residues. Losses at the gene ends were 5 bases for V and 1 base for J; bases not matched to a gene: 8. CDR3 amino acids: CAWEADRGINYGYTF. DNA of the CDR3: TGTGCCTGGGAAGCAGACAGGGGGATTAACTATGGCTACACCTTC. Drawing the rest from reference TRBV30 and TRBJ1-2, the complete variable domain is SQTIHQWPATLVQPVGSPLSLECTVEGTSNPNLYWYRQAAGRGLQLLFYSVGIGQISSEVPQNLSASRPQDRQFILSSKKLLLSDSGFYLCAWEADRGINYGYTFGSGTRLTVV.

The V gene is TRBV25-1, the J gene TRBJ1-4; maybe TRBD1 (6 bases). The germline gives CDR1 MGHDK, CDR2 SYGVNS. The CDR3 contains 14 residues. V was cut by 7 bases and J by 4 bases, with 13 bases left in between. The CDR3 DNA reads as TGTGCCAGCACACAGGGCTGGGGTAATGAAAAACTGTTTTTT. Translated, it gives CASTQGWGNEKLFF.

The chain has TRBV28 and TRBJ1-5, with TRBD1 matching 7 bases. The CDR3 has 15 residues. Losses at the gene ends were 5 bases for V and 3 bases for J; bases not matched to a gene: 7. Per germline, CDR1 MDHEN and CDR2 SYDVKM. The CDR3 DNA follows: TGTGCCAGCAGTACCCCCAGGGGGGACAATCAGCCCCAGCATTTT. Its translation is CASSTPRGDNQPQHF.

This chain uses TRBV11-3 with TRBJ2-1, with TRBD1 matching over 9 bases. CDR1 is SGHNT, CDR2 YENEEA, per germline. CDR3 length: 15 amino acids. Losses at the gene ends were 5 bases for V and 0 bases for J; bases not matched to a gene: 2. The CDR3 DNA follows: TGTGCCAGCAGCCCGACAGGGGGCTCCTACAATGAGCAGTTCTTC. This codes for CASSPTGGSYNEQFF.

The chain employs TRBV25-1 and TRBJ2-2, with 7 bases matching TRBD1. The CDR3 sequence is 16 residues long. V shed 10 bases, J shed 6 bases, and the junction held 17 bases outside the gene matches. CDR1 MGHDK and CDR2 SYGVNS come from the germline V gene. DNA of the CDR3: TGTGCCACCAGCGATCCCAGACAGGGCAAGGCCGGGGAGCTGTTTTTT. The encoded protein is CATSDPRQGKAGELFF.

This clone has a single count. The chain employs TRBV11-2 and TRBJ2-7, with D maybe TRBD2 (5 bases). The germline V gene encodes CDR1 SGHAT and CDR2 FQNNGV. The CDR3 contains 11 residues. Trimming stripped 2 bases from V and 10 bases from J, with 9 bases between. The CDR3 DNA follows: TGTGCCAGCAGCTTATACGGGGAACAGTACTTC. Protein sequence: CASSLYGEQYF. The whole variable domain, remainder taken from reference TRBV11-2 and TRBJ2-7, is EAGVAQSPRYKIIEKRQSVAFWCNPISGHATLYWYQQILGQGPKLLIQFQNNGVVDDSQLPKDRFSAERLKGVDSTLKIQPAKLEDSAVYLCASSLYGEQYFGPGTRLTVT.

The chain carries TRBV5-6 and TRBJ1-2; D is possibly TRBD1 (5 bases). In germline, CDR1 is SGHDT, CDR2 YYEEEE. V dropped 1 base and J dropped 5 bases, with 12 bases sitting between them. CDR3 length: 14 residues. As DNA, the CDR3 is TGTGCCAGCAGCTTGTCCGGCAGGGTGTATGGCTACACCTTC. This encodes CASSLSGRVYGYTF.

V gene TRBV13 combines with J gene TRBJ1-3, with TRBD1 identical over 8 bases. This CDR3 comprises 14 residues. Germline trimming cut 5 bases from V and 4 bases from J; bases unmatched to any gene: 4. Germline V gives CDR1 PRHDT, CDR2 FYEKMQ (reference sequence). The CDR3 reads CASSTQGAGNTIYF. The CDR3 coding sequence is TGTGCCAGCAGCACCCAGGGGGCGGGAAACACCATATATTTT.

The V and J genes are TRBV7-9 and TRBJ1-5; D gene uncertain. The CDR3 loop spans 16 amino acids. V was shortened by 6 bases and J by 3 bases, with 18 bases between the two germline ends. Germline lookup yields CDR1 SEHNR and CDR2 FQNEAQ (reference sequence). The chain's CDR3 is CASSPEAVDPNQPQHF. DNA of the CDR3: TGTGCCAGCAGTCCGGAGGCGGTGGACCCCAATCAGCCCCAGCATTTT.

V usage is TRBV10-3 and J usage is TRBJ2-1; 8 nucleotides line up with TRBD2. Germline V gene data show CDR1 as ENHRY and CDR2 as SYGVKD. The CDR3 contains 14 residues. J lost 8 bases, V lost 3 bases, and 6 bases had no gene match. For the CDR3, the DNA is TGTGCCATCAGTGAATGGCGGGAGGCCCATGAGCAGTTCTTC. Translating it yields CAISEWREAHEQFF.

V is TRBV5-3 and J is TRBJ1-5; D might be TRBD1 (6 bases). TRBV5-3 is identified as an open reading frame with a role that is uncertain. CDR3 size: 14 residues. V was trimmed by 3 bases and J by 5 bases, leaving 12 bases between them. The CDR3 DNA follows: TGTGCCAGAAGCTACAGGACAGATGATCAGCCCCAGCATTTT. Translated: CARSYRTDDQPQHF.